The 13 T cell receptor beta chains below were found in one sample sequenced in a study of shared clonotypes between healthy human individuals. The assay was immunoSEQ multiplex PCR, and TCRdb's table has in-frame clones only and misses some. The sample has some 1,400,000 clones; roughly 95% are singletons. Sequenced material: naive CD4+ T cells sorted from blood. Subset noted: CD45RA+ positively selected. These receptors all come from a man younger than 45 in good health.

This chain uses TRBV7-2 with TRBJ2-1; possibly TRBD1 or TRBD2 for D (5 bases each). CDR1 SGHTA and CDR2 FQGNSA come from the germline V gene. The V gene lost 2 bases and the J gene lost 0 bases, with 14 bases spanning the gap. The CDR3 is made up of 17 amino acids. CDR3 nucleotide sequence: TGTGCCAGCAGCTTACTAGGGACCATTAGCTCCTACAATGAGCAGTTCTTC. Protein product: CASSLLGTISSYNEQFF.

On this clone: This CDR3 is also generated by other DNA sequences in the sample. This rearrangement joins TRBV9 to TRBJ2-5; D gene ambiguous. With 0 bases removed from V and 3 bases from J, the gap between germline ends came to 3 bases. Looked up from germline, CDR1 is SGDLS and CDR2 is YYNGEE. This CDR3 contains 12 residues. The CDR3 nucleotides read TGTGCCAGCAGCGTAGGGGAAGAGACCCAGTACTTC. Translation: CASSVGEETQYF.

The chain joins TRBV5-1 to TRBJ2-3; no firm D call. The CDR3 runs 13 residues. Germline-derived CDR1 and CDR2 are SGHRS and YFSETQ. V was cut by 0 bases and J by 2 bases, with 4 bases left in between. CDR3 DNA sequence: TGCGCCAGCAGCTTGGTACTCACAGATACGCAGTATTTT. Amino acids: CASSLVLTDTQYF.

The gene calls are TRBV25-1 and TRBJ2-5; D might be TRBD2 (7 bases). The CDR3 loop spans 15 amino acids. V was clipped by 8 bases and J by 2 bases, with 18 bases between them. Per germline, CDR1 MGHDK and CDR2 SYGVNS. For the CDR3, the DNA is TGTGCCAGCTCGGTTCGGGGGGCAGGGCAAGAGACCCAGTACTTC. Its translation: CASSVRGAGQETQYF.

This chain joins TRBV11-2 and TRBJ1-1; D call uncertain. The V end was cut by 3 bases, the J end by 5 bases, with 4 bases between. The germline CDR1 and CDR2 sequences are SGHAT and FQNNGV. This CDR3 comprises 11 residues. The CDR3 sequence is CASSLFTEAFF. In DNA, the CDR3 is TGTGCCAGCAGCTTGTTTACTGAAGCTTTCTTT.

This clone appeared a single time. This chain links TRBV7-6 with TRBJ2-1; D may be TRBD2 (6 bases). Germline CDR1 and CDR2: SGHVS and FNYEAQ. Deletions cut 5 bases from V and 3 bases from J, with 11 bases between. The CDR3 is 14 residues long. CDR3 region: CASSPAGLYNEQFF. The CDR3 nucleotides are TGTGCCAGCAGCCCCGCGGGACTCTACAATGAGCAGTTCTTC. The variable domain in full, with the rest retrieved from reference TRBV7-6 and TRBJ2-1, is GAGVSQSPRYKVTKRGQDVALRCDPISGHVSLYWYRQALGQGPEFLTYFNYEAQQDKSGLPNDRFSAERPEGSISTLTIQRTEQRDSAMYRCASSPAGLYNEQFFGPGTRLTVL.

The chain is built from TRBV7-9 and TRBJ1-1; a weak D match, TRBD1 (5 bases). The CDR3 is 14 amino acids. Germline loops: CDR1 SEHNR, CDR2 FQNEAQ (reference sequence). V gave up 1 base and J gave up 3 bases, with 9 bases separating them. CDR3 in amino acids: CASSLVGVDTEAFF. CDR3 coding DNA: TGTGCCAGCAGCTTAGTGGGGGTGGACACTGAAGCTTTCTTT.

There are a few counts of this clone. The chain joins TRBV28 to TRBJ1-2, with D possibly matching TRBD1 (6 bases). Germline V lookup: CDR1 MDHEN, CDR2 SYDVKM. V was clipped by 8 bases and J by 4 bases, with 17 bases between them. The CDR3 runs to 14 residues. The CDR3 DNA is TGTGCCAGCGGATACCCGACAGGTTCCTATGGCTACACCTTC. This translates into CASGYPTGSYGYTF.

As for this clone: This sample also contains other DNA sequences that code for the same CDR3. The chain has TRBV29-1 and TRBJ1-1, with D unclear. CDR3 length equals 12 residues. The ends were cut back, 4 bases at V and 1 base at J, with 7 bases in the middle. The germline gives CDR1 SQVTM, CDR2 ANQGSEA. The CDR3 spells CSVVGGNTEAFF. CDR3 nucleotides: TGCAGCGTTGTTGGCGGGAACACTGAAGCTTTCTTT.

The CDR3: CASSPTGTGANVLTF. The CDR3 nucleotides are TGTGCCAGCAGCCCGACAGGGACTGGGGCCAACGTCCTGACTTTC. The rearrangement joins TRBV28 to TRBJ2-6; 7 bases are shared with TRBD1. CDR3 length: 15 amino acids. Germline values: CDR1 MDHEN, CDR2 SYDVKM. V shed 6 bases, J shed 2 bases, and the junction held 4 bases outside the gene matches.

The V and J genes are TRBV5-1 and TRBJ2-1; 10 positions agree with TRBD2. Per germline, CDR1 SGHRS and CDR2 YFSETQ. The CDR3 has 14 residues. Trimming at V came to 3 bases and at J to 12 bases, leaving 9 bases not matched to a gene. Here the CDR3 DNA reads TGCGCCAGCAGCTCACTAGCGGGAACGGGGGGGCAGTTCTTC. It specifies CASSSLAGTGGQFF. Full variable domain (outside the CDR3, taken from reference TRBV5-1 and TRBJ2-1): KAGVTQTPRYLIKTRGQQVTLSCSPISGHRSVSWYQQTPGQGLQFLFEYFSETQRNKGNFPGRFSGRQFSNSRSEMNVSTLELGDSALYLCASSSLAGTGGQFFGPGTRLTVL.

The rearrangement uses TRBV6-1 and TRBJ2-1, with 7 bases identical to TRBD1. The CDR3 is made up of 14 amino acids. Trimming cost V 4 bases and J 8 bases; bases outside gene matches: 8. Germline CDR1 is MNHNS and CDR2 is SASEGT. CDR3 DNA: TGTGCCAGCAGTGCTCGGACAGGTCCGGATGAGCAGTTCTTC. Translating it yields CASSARTGPDEQFF.

The chain employs TRBV7-9 and TRBJ2-4, with 7 bases matching TRBD2. Unmatched junction bases numbered 5, after V lost 0 bases and J lost 3 bases. Germline V gives CDR1 SEHNR, CDR2 FQNEAQ (reference sequence). CDR3 length: 16 residues. The CDR3 loop reads CASSLAGTGGKNIQYF. In DNA, the CDR3 is TGTGCCAGCAGCTTAGCGGGGACGGGAGGCAAAAACATTCAGTACTTC.